The 28 T cell receptor beta chains reported below all come from one sample, sequenced in a study of blood T cells in healthy people across ages. Primed by a sample-barcoded 5' primer and a J-beta primer mix, a second PCR proceeded for 7 to 11 cycles. TCRdb redid the calling of the 5' RACE reads with MiXCR, one entry per CDR3 protein. The sample holds 900,000 to 950,000 distinct CDR3 sequences, about 27% seen once. These data were also reused for a study on T cells of mothers and their children.

The sequencing input was blood. The receptors originated from a woman between 40 and 55 years old in good health.

The chain recombines TRBV28 with TRBJ2-4; D is ambiguous. The CDR3 covers 15 residues. Trimming shortened V by 3 bases and J by 13 bases, and 22 bases separated the two germline ends. CDR1 and CDR2 (germline): MDHEN, SYDVKM. The CDR3 is CASSLAQSPYNEQYF. CDR3 coding DNA: TGTGCCAGCAGTTTGGCTCAAAGTCCCTACAATGAGCAGTACTTC. The full variable domain, its missing parts supplied by reference TRBV28 and TRBJ2-4, is DVKVTQSSRYLVKRTGEKVFLECVQDMDHENMFWYRQDPGLGLRLIYFSYDVKMKEKGDIPEGYSVSREKKERFSLILESASTNQTSMYLCASSLAQSPYNEQYFGAGTRLSVL.

Notes on this clonotype: A clone one base away is much larger, so this may be a read error. The J gene is TRBJ2-1, the V gene TRBV7-2; TRBD2 matches at 10 bases. V lost 6 bases, J lost 6 bases, and 11 bases stayed unmatched. CDR1 is SGHTA, CDR2 FQGNSA, per germline. This CDR3 has 16 amino acids. CDR3 nucleotide sequence: TGTGCCAGCAGGCTCCCCGGACTAGCGGTGATCAATGAGCAGTTCTTC. It translates to CASRLPGLAVINEQFF.

There are a few counts of this clonotype. The chain links TRBV3-1 to TRBJ2-5; TRBD1 matches 7 bases. The ends lost 2 bases at V and 9 bases at J; junction bases unmatched: 12. Germline lookup yields CDR1 LGHDT and CDR2 YNNKEL (reference sequence). CDR3 length equals 15 residues. For the CDR3, the DNA is TGTGCCAGCAGCCAAAGAGACAGGGCTCCCAAGGCCCAGTACTTC. Amino acid sequence: CASSQRDRAPKAQYF.

In this sample, this clonotype turned up many times. The J gene is TRBJ2-1, the V gene TRBV29-1; tentatively, D is TRBD2 (6 bases). The germline V gene has CDR1 SQVTM and CDR2 ANQGSEA. The CDR3 runs to 12 residues. The V end lost 5 bases, the J end lost 8 bases, and 13 bases lay between the germline ends. DNA of the CDR3: TGCAGCGTTTTAGGCGGGATCGATGAGCAGTTCTTC. Its protein is CSVLGGIDEQFF.

In this sample, this clonotype turned up many times. This chain's CDR3 is CASSLVVNSGANVLTF. The DNA of the CDR3 is TGCGCCAGCAGCTTGGTCGTGAACTCTGGGGCCAACGTCCTGACTTTC. This chain joins TRBV5-1 and TRBJ2-6; the D is unclear. CDR1 is SGHRS, CDR2 YFSETQ, per germline. Trimming left V 0 bases short and J 0 bases short, with 7 bases between. This CDR3 is built from 16 residues.

This clonotype was recorded many times. The chain uses TRBV15 and TRBJ2-7, with D hard to call. The CDR3 extends over 11 amino acids. Deletions cut 1 base from V and 6 bases from J, with 4 bases between. Germline assignment: CDR1 LNHNV and CDR2 YYDKDF (reference sequence). The CDR3 sequence is CATSRGVEQYF. CDR3 sequence (DNA): TGTGCCACCAGCAGAGGGGTCGAGCAGTACTTC.

On this clonotype: Germline and junction disagree at one end, which may indicate a read error. V usage is TRBV7-2 and J usage is TRBJ2-5, with D perhaps given as TRBD1 or TRBD2 (7 bases each). The germline CDR1 and CDR2 sequences are SGHTA and FQGNSA. The CDR3 contains 15 residues. This chain's CDR3 is CASSARQGGRETRYF. The CDR3 DNA sequence: TGTGCCAGCAGCGCGCGACAGGGAGGGAGAGAGACCCGGTACTTT.

The chain recombines TRBV28 with TRBJ1-2; D remains ambiguous. With 6 bases removed from V and 4 bases from J, the gap between germline ends came to 12 bases. Germline CDR1 reads MDHEN; CDR2 reads SYDVKM. The CDR3 has 13 residues. CDR3 region: CASRLPATYGYTF. In DNA form, the CDR3 reads TGTGCCAGCAGGTTACCTGCGACCTATGGCTACACCTTC.

This clonotype was seen at least ten times. The chain recombines TRBV29-1 with TRBJ2-7; TRBD1 aligns across 7 bases. The V gene's germline CDR1 is SQVTM and CDR2 ANQGSEA. The trim removed 1 base at V and 1 base at J, leaving 4 bases unmatched. The CDR3 has 14 residues. In nucleotides, the CDR3 is TGCAGCGTTGAAGTTGGCAGGGGGTCCTACGAGCAGTACTTC. Residues: CSVEVGRGSYEQYF.

Details on this clonotype: Germline and junction disagree at one end, which may indicate a read error. The gene calls are TRBV6-2 or TRBV6-3 and TRBJ2-7, with a tentative D call TRBD2 (6 bases). The length of the CDR3 is 16 residues. The germline CDR1 and CDR2 sequences are MNHEY and SVGEGT. CDR3 sequence: CASSLPIGTVTYERYF. The CDR3 region has the DNA TGTGCCAGCAGTTTGCCGATCGGGACTGTTACCTACGAGCGGTACTTC.

Notes on this clonotype: This may stem from a read error, because a much larger clone lies one nucleotide away. The genes are TRBV7-3 and TRBJ2-7; 11 nucleotides agree with TRBD2. CDR1 SGHTA and CDR2 FQGTGA come from the germline V gene. The CDR3 extends over 17 amino acids. The CDR3, as DNA: TGTGTCAGCAGCCCGGGACTAGCGGCTGAAGTTCCCTACGAGCAGTACTTC. Protein: CVSSPGLAAEVPYEQYF.

This clonotype was found a few times. The rearrangement uses TRBV29-1 and TRBJ1-2, with D perhaps TRBD1 (5 bases). The CDR3 is 18 amino acids. The germline gives CDR1 SQVTM, CDR2 ANQGSEA. V dropped 5 bases and J dropped 0 bases, with 25 bases sitting between them. CDR3 in amino acids: CSVPDLLLRDLTNYGYTF. CDR3 in DNA: TGCAGCGTTCCGGATCTCTTACTCCGGGACTTAACTAACTATGGCTACACCTTC. The whole variable domain, filled in from reference TRBV29-1 and TRBJ1-2, reads SAVISQKPSRDICQRGTSLTIQCQVDSQVTMMFWYRQQPGQSLTLIATANQGSEATYESGFVIDKFPISRPNLTFSTLTVSNMSPEDSSIYLCSVPDLLLRDLTNYGYTFGSGTRLTVV.

The gene calls are TRBV20-1 and TRBJ2-1; 9 positions agree with TRBD1. Germline loops: CDR1 DFQATT, CDR2 SNEGSKA (reference sequence). CDR3 length equals 17 residues. With V trimmed by 3 bases and J by 3 bases, 12 bases remained unmatched. As DNA, the CDR3 is TGCAGTGCTAGGCTCCCCATGGGGACAGGGAACTACAATGAGCAGTTCTTC. This codes for CSARLPMGTGNYNEQFF.

This clonotype has at least ten counts. The J gene is TRBJ2-7, the V gene TRBV7-2; 10 bases agree with TRBD2. Germline V gene data show CDR1 as SGHTA and CDR2 as FQGNSA. The CDR3 is 16 amino acids. V trimming: 0 bases; J trimming: 2 bases; junction bases outside the gene matches: 4. In DNA form, the CDR3 reads TGTGCCAGCAGCTTAGCCCTAGCGGGGGATACCTACGAGCAGTACTTC. Amino acids: CASSLALAGDTYEQYF.

This clonotype was detected a few times. The chain couples TRBV6-2 or TRBV6-3 to TRBJ1-5; D unresolved. This CDR3 contains 12 residues. In germline, CDR1 is MNHEY, CDR2 SVGEGT. Trimming removed 6 bases from V and 6 bases from J, with 9 bases in between. DNA of the CDR3: TGTGCCAGCAGCAGGTTGAGTCAGCCCCAGCATTTT. Encoded protein: CASSRLSQPQHF.

This clonotype has more than one count but fewer than ten. The DNA is omitted, as the CDR3 cannot be located on it reliably, and the CDR3 follows TCRdb's listing. The V gene is TRBV10-3, the J gene TRBJ1-2; no check of the table's D call, TRBD1, against the DNA was made. Including both end residues, the CDR3 is 15 amino acids long. The germline gives CDR1 ENHRY, CDR2 SYGVKD. The CDR3 sequence: CTISENPGANYGCTF.

This clonotype was counted many times. J is TRBJ2-7 and V is TRBV7-3; 9 positions match TRBD1. Germline V CDR1 and CDR2: SGHTA, FQGTGA. The CDR3 length is 15 residues. V trimming: 5 bases; J trimming: 4 bases; junction bases outside the gene matches: 9. The CDR3 reads CASSMGDRGGYEQYF. The CDR3 bases are TGTGCCAGCAGCATGGGCGACAGGGGGGGTTACGAGCAGTACTTC.

The gene calls are TRBV28 and TRBJ2-4; the match to TRBD1 covers 11 bases. The CDR3 loop spans 15 amino acids. Losses at the gene ends were 6 bases for V and 7 bases for J; bases not matched to a gene: 8. Germline assignment: CDR1 MDHEN and CDR2 SYDVKM. This chain's CDR3 is CASRRTGTGGNIQYF. Written as DNA, the CDR3 is TGTGCCAGCAGACGGACCGGGACAGGGGGGAACATTCAGTACTTC.

This chain connects TRBV5-1 to TRBJ1-2; D is possibly TRBD1 (6 bases). This CDR3 has 15 amino acids. The V gene's germline CDR1 is SGHRS and CDR2 YFSETQ. Deletions cut 5 bases from V and 4 bases from J, with 18 bases between. The CDR3 here is CASRAGPQGTYGYTF. As DNA, the CDR3 is TGCGCCAGCAGGGCTGGTCCCCAGGGGACCTATGGCTACACCTTC.

This clonotype was observed a handful of times. The chain joins TRBV5-1 to TRBJ2-5, with 9 bases fitting TRBD2. The CDR3 consists of 17 residues. Germline V gene sequence: CDR1 SGHRS, CDR2 YFSETQ. The V gene end was trimmed by 0 bases and the J gene end by 5 bases; junction bases not matched to a gene: 11. The CDR3 nucleotides are TGCGCCAGCAGCTTGGGGGCTAGCGGGGATCGCGGGGAGACCCAGTACTTC. This gives the protein CASSLGASGDRGETQYF.

This clonotype was seen a handful of times. The junction differs from germline at one of its ends, possibly a read error. The chain joins TRBV28 to TRBJ2-1, with 8 bases fitting TRBD2. Germline V CDR1 and CDR2: MDHEN, SYDVKM. The CDR3 has 15 amino acids. The CDR3 region has the DNA TGTGCCAGCAGTTCCGGGACTAGGGGCCTCTGGGAGCAGTTTTTC. Translated, it gives CASSSGTRGLWEQFF.

As regards this clonotype: This could be a read error, since a much larger clone is one nucleotide away. This chain connects TRBV10-3 to TRBJ2-7; tentatively, D is TRBD2 (6 bases). Germline V gives CDR1 ENHRY, CDR2 SYGVKD. This CDR3 spans 14 amino acids. Trimming cost V 6 bases and J 2 bases, with 14 bases left between them. The CDR3 spells CAIRVAGGAYEQYF. As DNA, the CDR3 is TGTGCCATCAGGGTTGCCGGAGGGGCCTACGAGCAGTACTTC.

The chain has TRBV7-2 and TRBJ2-6, with 8 bases aligning to TRBD1. This CDR3 is built from 17 residues. CDR1 and CDR2 from the germline V gene are SGHTA and FQGNSA. V was pared by 7 bases and J by 4 bases, with 12 bases of the junction left unmatched. Here the CDR3 reads CASTAGTGSPGANVLTF. DNA of the CDR3: TGTGCCAGCACCGCCGGGACAGGATCGCCCGGGGCCAACGTCCTGACTTTC. The whole variable domain, remainder taken from reference TRBV7-2 and TRBJ2-6, is GAGVSQSPSNKVTEKGKDVELRCDPISGHTALYWYRQSLGQGLEFLIYFQGNSAPDKSGLPSDRFSAERTGGSVSTLTIQRTQQEDSAVYLCASTAGTGSPGANVLTFGAGSRLTVL.

As DNA, the CDR3 is TGTGCCAGCAGCCACACCCTACGGGCAGGGTGTGGTACCCAGTTCTTC. Translated: CASSHTLRAGCGTQFF. V usage is TRBV14 and J usage is TRBJ2-1; TRBD1 is a possible D gene (5 bases). CDR1 is SGHDN and CDR2 is FVKESK in the germline V gene. The CDR3 covers 16 residues. Trimming stripped 3 bases from V and 13 bases from J, with 25 bases between.

The gene calls are TRBV4-3 and TRBJ2-5, with D hard to call. This CDR3 comprises 15 residues. Trimming left V 0 bases short and J 9 bases short, with 17 bases between. Germline-derived CDR1 and CDR2 are LGHNA and YSLEER. CDR3: CASSQETARPEAQYF. Written as DNA, the CDR3 is TGCGCCAGCAGCCAAGAAACGGCTCGCCCTGAGGCCCAGTACTTC.

The chain recombines TRBV27 with TRBJ2-1; 9 bases match TRBD2. V lost 8 bases and J lost 10; bases outside the gene matches: 15. The germline V gene has CDR1 MNHEY and CDR2 SMNVEV (reference sequence). CDR3 length: 15 amino acids. The CDR3 coding sequence is TGTGCCAGCTTGGGAAAGCGGGAGGCCAAGGGCGAGCAGTTCTTC. Protein sequence: CASLGKREAKGEQFF.

Turning to this clonotype: A read error may explain this, as a much larger clone is one base away. J is TRBJ2-7 and V is TRBV12-3 or TRBV12-4; no firm D call. This CDR3 is 15 amino acids long. This CDR3 reads CACSLDPSNSYEQYF. The CDR3, as DNA: TGTGCCTGCAGTTTGGACCCATCGAACTCCTACGAGCAGTACTTC.

The J gene is TRBJ2-7, the V gene TRBV5-1, with D perhaps matching TRBD1 (6 bases). This CDR3 comprises 15 residues. The ends were cut back, 0 bases at V and 5 bases at J, with 15 bases in the middle. CDR1 and CDR2 from the germline V gene are SGHRS and YFSETQ. CDR3 DNA: TGCGCCAGCAGCTTGGGCGTCAGGGGAGAAGACGAGCAGTACTTC. This codes for CASSLGVRGEDEQYF.